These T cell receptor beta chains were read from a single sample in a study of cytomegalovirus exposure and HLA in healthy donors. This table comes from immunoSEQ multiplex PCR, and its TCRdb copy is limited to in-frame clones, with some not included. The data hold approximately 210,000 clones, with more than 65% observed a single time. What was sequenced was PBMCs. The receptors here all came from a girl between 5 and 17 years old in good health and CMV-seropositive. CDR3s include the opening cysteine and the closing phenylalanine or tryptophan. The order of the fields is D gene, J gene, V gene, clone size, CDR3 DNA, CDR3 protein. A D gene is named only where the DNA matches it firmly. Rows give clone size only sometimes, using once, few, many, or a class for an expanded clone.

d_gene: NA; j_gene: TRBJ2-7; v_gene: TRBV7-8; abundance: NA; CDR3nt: TGTGCCAGCAGCTTGGGGGCTTACGAGCAGTACTTC; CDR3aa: CASSLGAYEQYF
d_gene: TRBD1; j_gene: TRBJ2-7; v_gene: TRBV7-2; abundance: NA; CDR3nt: TGTGCCAGCAGCTTCGGGACAGGGGGCTTTCGTGAGCAGTACTTC; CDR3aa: CASSFGTGGFREQYF
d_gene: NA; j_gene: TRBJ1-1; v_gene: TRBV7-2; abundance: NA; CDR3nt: TGTGCCAGCAGCTTAGACGGGGACACTGAAGCTTTCTTT; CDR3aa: CASSLDGDTEAFF
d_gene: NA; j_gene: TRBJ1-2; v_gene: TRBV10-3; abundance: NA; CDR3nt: TGTGCCATCAGTGGTGAGGGGACGGGGACTTATGGCTACACCTTC; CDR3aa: CAISGEGTGTYGYTF
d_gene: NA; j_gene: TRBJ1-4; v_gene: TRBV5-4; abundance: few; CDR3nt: TGTGCCAGCAGCTCTCAGGGTACAACTAATGAAAAACTGTTTTTT; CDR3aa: CASSSQGTTNEKLFF
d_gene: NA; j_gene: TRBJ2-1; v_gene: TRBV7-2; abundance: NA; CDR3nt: TGTGCCAGCAGCCCTAATCAGGGGGAGCAGTTCTTC; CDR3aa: CASSPNQGEQFF
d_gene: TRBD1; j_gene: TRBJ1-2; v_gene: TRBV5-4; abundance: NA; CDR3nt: TGTGCCAGCAGCGATACGACAGGGACCTATGGCTACACCTTC; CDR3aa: CASSDTTGTYGYTF
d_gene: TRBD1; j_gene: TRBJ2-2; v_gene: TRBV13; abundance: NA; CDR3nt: TGTGCCAGCAGGCCCGAGGGGGCTAGCACCGGGGAGCTGTTTTTT; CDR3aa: CASRPEGASTGELFF
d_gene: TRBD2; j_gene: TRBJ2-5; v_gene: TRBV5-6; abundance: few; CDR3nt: TGTGCCAGCAGCCTCCGGGGGGGCAGAGAGACCCAGTACTTC; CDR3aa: CASSLRGGRETQYF
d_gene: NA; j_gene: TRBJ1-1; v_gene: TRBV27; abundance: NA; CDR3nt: TGTGCCACCAAATCCGGGACTTTGGTGGATTTCTTT; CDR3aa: CATKSGTLVDFF
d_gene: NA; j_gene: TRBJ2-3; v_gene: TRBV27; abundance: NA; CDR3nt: TGTGCCAGCAGTTTATTAGGGGCCCCAGATACGCAGTATTTT; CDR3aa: CASSLLGAPDTQYF
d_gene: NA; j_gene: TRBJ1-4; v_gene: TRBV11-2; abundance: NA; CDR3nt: TGTGCCAGCAGCTTAGGAGGGAGGGTTAATGAAAAACTGTTTTTT; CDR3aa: CASSLGGRVNEKLFF